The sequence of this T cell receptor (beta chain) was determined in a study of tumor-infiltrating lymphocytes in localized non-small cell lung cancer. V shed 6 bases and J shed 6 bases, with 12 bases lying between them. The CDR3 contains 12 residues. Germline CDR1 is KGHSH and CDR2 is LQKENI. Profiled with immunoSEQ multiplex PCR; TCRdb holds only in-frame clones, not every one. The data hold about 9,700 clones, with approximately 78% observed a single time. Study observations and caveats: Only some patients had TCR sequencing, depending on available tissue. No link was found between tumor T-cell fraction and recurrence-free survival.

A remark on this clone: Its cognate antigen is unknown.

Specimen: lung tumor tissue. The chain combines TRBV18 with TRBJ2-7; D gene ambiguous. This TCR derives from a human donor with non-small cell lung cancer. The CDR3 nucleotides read TGTGCCAGCTCTCGCGGTCCAGTCGAGCAGTACTTC. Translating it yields CASSRGPVEQYF.